This record looks at one T cell receptor beta chain sequence and its context. As yet, its antigen is unknown. This entry belongs to a study of blood T cells in healthy people across ages. Findings and limits, study-wide: Significant beta diversity loss was already apparent by age roughly 43, declining roughly linearly.

A J-beta primer mix and a sample-barcoded 5' primer were used in a second PCR of roughly 7 to 12 cycles. TCRdb processed the 5' RACE reads anew with MiXCR; each CDR3 protein has one entry. The sample lists some 290,000 distinct CDR3 sequences, roughly 27% occurring once. V dropped 6 bases and J dropped 6 bases, with 15 bases sitting between them. Germline values: CDR1 DFQATT, CDR2 SNEGSKA (reference sequence). The CDR3 spans 13 residues. This sequence originates from a woman in her sixties or seventies in good health. J is TRBJ2-1 and V is TRBV20-1; tentative D call: TRBD2 (5 bases). The sequencing input was blood. The CDR3 here is CSAALGQSNEQFF. In DNA, the CDR3 is TGCAGTGCCGCACTAGGCCAGTCCAATGAGCAGTTCTTC.